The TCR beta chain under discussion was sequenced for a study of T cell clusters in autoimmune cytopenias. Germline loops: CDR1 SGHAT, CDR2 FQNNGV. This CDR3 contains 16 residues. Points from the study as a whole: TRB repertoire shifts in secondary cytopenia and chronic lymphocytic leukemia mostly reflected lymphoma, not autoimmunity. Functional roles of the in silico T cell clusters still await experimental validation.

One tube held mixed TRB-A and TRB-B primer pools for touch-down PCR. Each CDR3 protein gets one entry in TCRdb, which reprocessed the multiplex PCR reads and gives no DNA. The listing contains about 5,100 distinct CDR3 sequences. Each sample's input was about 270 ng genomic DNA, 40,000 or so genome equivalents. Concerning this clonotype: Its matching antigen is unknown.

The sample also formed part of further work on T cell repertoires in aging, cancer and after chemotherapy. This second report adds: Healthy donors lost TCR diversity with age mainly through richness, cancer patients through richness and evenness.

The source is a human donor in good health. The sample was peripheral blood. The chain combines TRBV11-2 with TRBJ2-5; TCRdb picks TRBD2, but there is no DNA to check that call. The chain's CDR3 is CASSIRTSGGRETQYF.